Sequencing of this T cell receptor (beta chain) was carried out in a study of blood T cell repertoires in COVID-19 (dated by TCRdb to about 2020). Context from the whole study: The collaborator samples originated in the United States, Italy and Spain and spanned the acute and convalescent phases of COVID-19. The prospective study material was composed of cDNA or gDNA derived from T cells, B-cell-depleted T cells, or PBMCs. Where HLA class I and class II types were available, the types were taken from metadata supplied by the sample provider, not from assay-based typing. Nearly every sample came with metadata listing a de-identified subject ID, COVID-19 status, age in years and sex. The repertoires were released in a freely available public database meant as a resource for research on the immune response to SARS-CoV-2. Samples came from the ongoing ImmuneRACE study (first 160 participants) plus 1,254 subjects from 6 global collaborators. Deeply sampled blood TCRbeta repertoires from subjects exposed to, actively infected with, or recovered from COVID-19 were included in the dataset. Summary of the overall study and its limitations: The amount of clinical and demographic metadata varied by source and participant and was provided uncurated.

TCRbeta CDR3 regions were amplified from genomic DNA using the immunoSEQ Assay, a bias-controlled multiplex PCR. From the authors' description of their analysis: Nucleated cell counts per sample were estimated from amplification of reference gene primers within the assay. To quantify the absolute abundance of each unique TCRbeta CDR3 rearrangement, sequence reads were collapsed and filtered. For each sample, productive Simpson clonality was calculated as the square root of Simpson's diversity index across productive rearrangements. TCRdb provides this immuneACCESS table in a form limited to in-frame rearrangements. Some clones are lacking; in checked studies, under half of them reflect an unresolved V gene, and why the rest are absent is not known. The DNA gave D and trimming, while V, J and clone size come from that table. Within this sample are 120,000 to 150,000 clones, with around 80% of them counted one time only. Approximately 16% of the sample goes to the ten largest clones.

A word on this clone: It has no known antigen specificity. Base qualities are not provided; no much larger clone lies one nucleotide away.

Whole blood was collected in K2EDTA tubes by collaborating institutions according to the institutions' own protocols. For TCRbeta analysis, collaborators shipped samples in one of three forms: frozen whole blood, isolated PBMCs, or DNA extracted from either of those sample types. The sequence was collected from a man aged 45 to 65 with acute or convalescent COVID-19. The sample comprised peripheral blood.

Here is the DNA: TGTGCCACCAGTGACCCGACCGGGGGACCTGATCAGCCCCAGCATTTT. Translated, this is CATSDPTGGPDQPQHF. The rearrangement combines TRBV24-1 with TRBJ1-5, with a tentative D gene TRBD1 over 5 matching bases. The CDR3, cysteine through phenylalanine, is 16 amino acids long. The entry retains the CDR3 DNA only, 48 bases that are in frame from base 1. V sheds 4 bases and J sheds 5 bases, leaving 17 bases between their ends. Via the germline V gene, CDR1 is KGHDR and CDR2 SFDVKD.